Below, 6 T cell receptor beta chains from the same sample are listed, as sequenced in a study of blood T cells in healthy people across ages. Together with a sample-barcoded 5' primer, a J-beta primer mix was included in a second PCR lasting 7 to 11 cycles. TCRdb recomputed calls from the 5' RACE reads with MiXCR, one row per CDR3 protein. The data hold about 800,000 distinct CDR3 sequences, with more than 45% observed a single time. The sequencing sample was made of blood. These receptors all come from a man between 25 and 39 years old in good health.

The gene calls are TRBV29-1 and TRBJ2-3; TRBD2 matches 8 bases. The length of the CDR3 is 16 residues. V lost 5 bases, J lost 2 bases, and 12 bases stayed unmatched. CDR1 is SQVTM and CDR2 is ANQGSEA in the germline V gene. CDR3 DNA: TGCAGCGTTTTAGCGGGACGGCTCATCCTCACAGATACGCAGTATTTT. Its translation is CSVLAGRLILTDTQYF.

This chain joins TRBV10-3 and TRBJ2-3; 10 bases agree with TRBD2. The germline V gene has CDR1 ENHRY and CDR2 SYGVKD. Trimming at V came to 10 bases and at J to 3 bases, leaving 7 bases not matched to a gene. This CDR3 has 14 amino acids. In nucleotides, the CDR3 is TGTGCCACCGCCCTAGCGGGGGATACAGATACGCAGTATTTT. It is translated as CATALAGDTDTQYF.

This clonotype was seen many times. The CDR3 is CSARPPRATNEKLFF. The CDR3 coding sequence is TGCAGTGCTAGACCCCCCCGCGCAACTAATGAAAAACTGTTTTTT. The chain combines TRBV20-1 with TRBJ1-4; D is uncertain. This CDR3 spans 15 amino acids. Germline V lookup: CDR1 DFQATT, CDR2 SNEGSKA (reference sequence). Trimming removed 2 bases from V and 0 bases from J, with 10 bases in between.

The V call is TRBV7-9, the J call TRBJ1-2, with a possible D match to TRBD1 (5 bases). The CDR3 spans 16 residues. Germline V gives CDR1 SEHNR, CDR2 FQNEAQ (reference sequence). Trimming removed 5 bases at V and 0 bases at J, with 16 bases between. CDR3: CASSTRQSHANYGYTF. CDR3 DNA: TGTGCCAGCAGCACAAGACAGAGCCATGCTAACTATGGCTACACCTTC. The full variable domain, with the rest looked up from reference TRBV7-9 and TRBJ1-2, is DTGVSQNPRHKITKRGQNVTFRCDPISEHNRLYWYRQTLGQGPEFLTYFQNEAQLEKSRLLSDRFSAERPKGSFSTLEIQRTEQGDSAMYLCASSTRQSHANYGYTFGSGTRLTVV.

The chain has TRBV5-1 and TRBJ2-1; tentatively, D is TRBD1 or TRBD2 (5 bases each). The CDR3 is made up of 16 amino acids. V was pared by 4 bases and J by 4 bases, with 18 bases between. CDR1 and CDR2 from the germline V gene are SGHRS and YFSETQ. CDR3 in amino acids: CASSQMGRAEYNEQFF. CDR3 DNA: TGCGCCAGCAGCCAGATGGGGCGGGCGGAATACAATGAGCAGTTCTTC.

The V gene is TRBV7-2, the J gene TRBJ2-1; TRBD2 aligns across 7 bases. CDR1 is SGHTA and CDR2 is FQGNSA in the germline V gene. CDR3 length: 14 residues. With 7 bases clipped from V and 8 bases from J, the junction kept 11 bases outside the gene matches. This chain's CDR3 is CASKVTSSADEQFF. The CDR3 DNA reads TGTGCCAGCAAAGTGACTAGCAGTGCGGATGAGCAGTTCTTC.